One sample yielded the 7 T cell receptor beta chains listed below, sequenced in a study of blood T cell repertoires in COVID-19. Method: immunoSEQ multiplex PCR; TCRdb's copy keeps in-frame clones and lacks some. The table records over 70,000 clones, approximately 90% of them present only once. The sequenced sample consisted of peripheral blood. These receptors originate from a human donor with active COVID-19. The donor label of this sample is uncertain.

The chain couples TRBV7-8 to TRBJ1-3, with 9 nucleotides matching TRBD1. J lost 3 bases, V lost 4 bases, and 4 bases had no gene match. Germline V CDR1 and CDR2: SGHVS, FQNEAQ. The CDR3 is 15 residues long. CDR3 sequence reads: CASSWGQGVGNTIYF. In DNA form, the CDR3 reads TGTGCCAGCAGCTGGGGACAGGGTGTTGGAAACACCATATATTTT.

The J gene is TRBJ1-2, the V gene TRBV28; D perhaps matches TRBD1 (6 bases). This CDR3 contains 13 residues. From germline, CDR1 is MDHEN and CDR2 SYDVKM. With 9 bases removed from V and 2 bases from J, the gap between germline ends came to 13 bases. CDR3 nucleotides: TGTGCCAGTCATATCCAGGGGAACTATGGCTACACCTTC. Protein sequence: CASHIQGNYGYTF.

In regard to this clone: Within the sample, other DNA sequences also encode this same CDR3. For the CDR3, the DNA is TGTGCCAGCAGCCAAGATCTAGCGGGGGGCCAAGAGACCCAGTACTTC. Residues: CASSQDLAGGQETQYF. The chain links TRBV3-1 (or the pseudogene TRBV3-2) to TRBJ2-5, with TRBD2 identical over 11 bases. The ends lost 0 bases at V and 1 base at J; junction bases unmatched: 1. Per the germline V gene, CDR1 is LGHDT and CDR2 is YNNKEL (reference sequence). The CDR3 extends over 16 amino acids.

The rearrangement links TRBV7-9 to TRBJ2-3; tentative D call: TRBD1 (5 bases). Trimming shortened V by 6 bases and J by 2 bases, and 9 bases separated the two germline ends. Per germline, CDR1 SEHNR and CDR2 FQNEAQ (reference sequence). This CDR3 has 13 amino acids. The CDR3 DNA reads as TGTGCCAGCAGTGTGGGGCTCACAGATACGCAGTATTTT. It encodes CASSVGLTDTQYF.

The rearrangement links TRBV19 to TRBJ1-2; no clear D. Per germline, CDR1 LNHDA and CDR2 SQIVND (reference sequence). CDR3 length: 13 amino acids. V lost 7 bases and J lost 0, with 9 bases in between. Here the CDR3 reads CASNLAANYGYTF. Written as DNA, the CDR3 is TGTGCCAGTAACCTCGCGGCTAACTATGGCTACACCTTC.

CDR3 residues: CASSNRGGYTF. As DNA, the CDR3 is TGTGCCAGCAGCAACAGGGGCGGCTACACCTTC. The chain carries TRBV5-6 and TRBJ1-2, with 7 bases fitting TRBD1. CDR1 SGHDT and CDR2 YYEEEE come from the germline V gene. The CDR3 consists of 11 residues. After removal of 4 bases from V and 8 bases from J, the junction contained 2 bases not matched to a gene.

The chain recombines TRBV5-6 with TRBJ2-6; D might be TRBD2 (5 bases). Trimming cost V 1 base and J 12 bases, with 20 bases left between them. The length of the CDR3 is 16 residues. CDR1 and CDR2 from the germline V gene are SGHDT and YYEEEE. The CDR3 DNA reads as TGTGCCAGCAGCTTGACTAGAGGACTCCCCGACCCCGTCCTGACTTTC. Its protein product is CASSLTRGLPDPVLTF.